These 2 T cell receptor beta chains were all obtained from the same sample, sequenced in a study of breast tumors, draining lymph nodes, adjacent tissues. TCRdb independently ran MiXCR on the multiplex PCR reads; one entry per CDR3 protein. This table has about 12,000 distinct CDR3 sequences, over 45% appearing once. Input material: breast tumor tissue. These receptors originate from a female donor with breast cancer. Some clones in this sample may be carry-over from other donors' samples.

This chain connects TRBV6-4 to TRBJ2-1; weak D call: TRBD2 (5 bases). The CDR3 is 13 residues long. V was clipped by 0 bases and J by 9 bases, with 9 bases between them. CDR1 is MRHNA and CDR2 is SNTAGT in the germline V gene. The CDR3 sequence is CASSDSHGLEQFF. DNA for the CDR3: TGTGCCAGCAGTGACTCGCACGGACTTGAGCAGTTCTTC.

The V call is TRBV7-2, the J call TRBJ2-7; a possible D gene is TRBD1 (6 bases). CDR3 length: 14 amino acids. Germline V gene sequence: CDR1 SGHTA, CDR2 FQGNSA. Trimming cost V 6 bases and J 3 bases, with 15 bases left between them. This CDR3 is CASSLGGFDYEQYF. The CDR3 DNA is TGTGCCAGCAGTCTAGGGGGATTCGACTACGAGCAGTACTTC.